The TCR beta chain under discussion was sequenced for a study of Tregs in tolerant kidney transplant recipients. Study results and limitations: The small number of patients limits these findings pending further validation. Biological reproducibility was not directly addressed, but technical replication error appeared minimal.

As to this clone: Its antigen is not known.

Unstimulated Tregs (CD4+CD25+CD127-) and CD4+CD25- non-Tregs were sorted from PBMCs. Profiling relied on immunoSEQ multiplex PCR, and the TCRdb table lists in-frame clones only, not all of them. Counted here are about 240,000 clones, roughly 84% occurring once; the ten biggest clones make up 0.55% to 0.65%. Sequencing was done on a sample of CD4+ T cells from blood. This receptor was taken from a human donor in good health.

Written as DNA, the CDR3 is TGCGCCAGCAGCTTGGGGGGCCCCGGCACAGATACGCAGTATTTT. Encoded protein: CASSLGGPGTDTQYF. The rearrangement links TRBV5-1 to TRBJ2-3; D possibly corresponds to TRBD1 (5 bases). The length of the CDR3 is 15 residues. CDR1 and CDR2 (germline): SGHRS, YFSETQ. V was trimmed by 0 bases and J by 1 base, leaving 9 bases between them. Looking up the rest from reference TRBV5-1 and TRBJ2-3 gives the full variable domain: KAGVTQTPRYLIKTRGQQVTLSCSPISGHRSVSWYQQTPGQGLQFLFEYFSETQRNKGNFPGRFSGRQFSNSRSEMNVSTLELGDSALYLCASSLGGPGTDTQYFGPGTRLTVL.